A single sample is the source of the 31 T cell receptor beta chains below, sequenced in a study of T cells in Graves' hyperthyroidism and ophthalmopathy. It was RNA transcripts that yielded the amplified TCR beta CDR3 regions. Using the HTBI primer set, a first-round RT-PCR was run on the TCR CDR3. TCRdb fed the multiplex PCR reads into MiXCR, producing one record per CDR3 protein. This sample has 300,000 to 450,000 distinct CDR3 sequences, with roughly 15% found just once. The sequencing input was blood. The receptors here all came from a woman in her thirties with Graves' ophthalmopathy.

In this sample, this clonotype turned up many times. This sequence joins TRBV20-1 and TRBJ2-1; D not resolved. Germline lookup yields CDR1 DFQATT and CDR2 SNEGSKA (reference sequence). V lost 4 bases, J lost 7 bases, and 29 bases lay in between. This CDR3 region has 18 residues. Here the CDR3 DNA reads TGCAGTGCTATTCGTCGATCTATGGGTTCCCGGTATCGGAATGAGCAGTTCTTC. Amino acids: CSAIRRSMGSRYRNEQFF.

The CDR3 nucleotides read TGCAGTGCTGGGGAGGGACCGAGGTGGGCAGATACGCAGTATTTT. Its protein is CSAGEGPRWADTQYF. This chain uses TRBV20-1 with TRBJ2-3, with 7 bases aligning to TRBD2. There are 15 residues in the CDR3. The germline V gene encodes CDR1 DFQATT and CDR2 SNEGSKA (reference sequence). With 5 bases clipped from V and 4 bases from J, the junction kept 12 bases outside the gene matches.

In its sample, this clonotype was seen once. The chain joins TRBV19 to TRBJ2-4; perhaps TRBD2 as D (6 bases). The length of the CDR3 is 17 residues. CDR1 and CDR2 (germline): LNHDA, SQIVND (reference sequence). The germline V and J ends were trimmed by 3 bases and 4 bases, with 19 bases remaining between them. CDR3 DNA: TGTGCCAGTAGTATCCTCCCGACTAGACTATATAAAAACATTCAGTACTTC. This encodes CASSILPTRLYKNIQYF.

This clonotype was recorded at least ten times. The chain is built from TRBV6-1 and TRBJ1-5, with D maybe TRBD1 (5 bases). V was clipped by 8 bases and J by 9 bases, with 23 bases between them. The CDR3 is 15 residues long. Germline CDR1 and CDR2: MNHNS and SASEGT. The CDR3 sequence: CASLGGKGGKGPQHF. In DNA form, the CDR3 reads TGTGCCAGCCTGGGGGGGAAGGGTGGGAAAGGGCCCCAGCATTTT.

In this sample, this clonotype turned up many times. The chain links TRBV5-1 to TRBJ2-1; 8 positions agree with TRBD2. The V and J ends lost 3 bases and 7 bases, in that order; junction bases with no gene match: 12. The CDR3 sequence is 16 residues long. CDR1 is SGHRS, CDR2 YFSETQ, per germline. The CDR3 DNA is TGCGCCAGCAGCTCCCTGGGCGGGGGGCGCGGGAATGAGCAGTTCTTC. It encodes CASSSLGGGRGNEQFF. Looking up the rest from reference TRBV5-1 and TRBJ2-1 gives the full variable domain: KAGVTQTPRYLIKTRGQQVTLSCSPISGHRSVSWYQQTPGQGLQFLFEYFSETQRNKGNFPGRFSGRQFSNSRSEMNVSTLELGDSALYLCASSSLGGGRGNEQFFGPGTRLTVL.

This clonotype came up many times. The chain employs TRBV6-2 or TRBV6-3 and TRBJ2-7, with D possibly TRBD2 on 5 matching bases. The CDR3 runs to 12 residues. Trimming pared 4 bases from V and 3 bases from J, leaving 7 bases between. Germline V CDR1 and CDR2: MNHEY, SVGEGT. CDR3: CASSFDYYEQYF. Here the CDR3 DNA reads TGTGCCAGCAGTTTCGACTACTACGAGCAGTACTTC.

The chain couples TRBV29-1 to TRBJ1-6; 7 nucleotides agree with TRBD1. Trimming took 6 bases from V and 1 from J; bases not matched to a gene: 9. CDR1 and CDR2 from the germline V gene are SQVTM and ANQGSEA. The CDR3 is 16 residues long. The CDR3 is CSVRGPTGSYNSPLHF. As DNA, the CDR3 is TGCAGCGTGAGGGGCCCGACAGGGTCCTATAATTCACCCCTCCACTTT.

This clonotype came up once. At one end the junction does not follow the germline gene, possibly because of a read error. This chain joins TRBV20-1 and TRBJ1-5; maybe TRBD1 (6 bases). Germline V gene data show CDR1 as DFQATT and CDR2 as SNEGSKA (reference sequence). The CDR3 is 17 residues long. CDR3 sequence: CSATRTVGLGDNRPQHF. In DNA, the CDR3 is TGCAGTGCTACCCGGACAGTGGGCTTAGGGGACAATCGGCCCCAGCATTTT.

This chain links TRBV5-1 with TRBJ1-4, with 8 bases aligning to TRBD1. CDR3 length: 14 residues. Losses at the gene ends were 4 bases for V and 5 bases for J; bases not matched to a gene: 4. Germline V gene lookup returns CDR1 SGHRS and CDR2 YFSETQ. The CDR3 sequence is CASSPGGSNEKLFF. CDR3 DNA: TGCGCCAGCAGCCCAGGGGGCTCCAATGAAAAACTGTTTTTT.

The rearrangement uses TRBV19 and TRBJ2-2; 7 bases agree with TRBD1. CDR1 is LNHDA and CDR2 is SQIVND in the germline V gene (reference sequence). The J segment lost 1 base and the V segment lost 4 bases, leaving 12 bases of the junction unmatched. This CDR3 comprises 18 residues. CDR3 nucleotide sequence: TGTGCCAGTAGTACACCCCCCCGGGACAGCCTGAACACCGGGGAGCTGTTTTTT. Protein sequence: CASSTPPRDSLNTGELFF.

This clonotype was found many times. A much larger clone differs by one base, so this may be a read error. The gene calls are TRBV11-2 and TRBJ2-3; 7 bases are shared with TRBD2. The CDR3 is 18 residues long. V lost 0 bases and J lost 1; bases outside the gene matches: 10. Germline CDR1 SGHAT, CDR2 FQNNGV. CDR3 region: CASSLDALARAGTDTQYF. DNA for the CDR3: TGTGCCAGCAGCTTAGATGCACTAGCGAGGGCCGGCACAGATACGCAGTATTTT.

This clonotype came up many times. The V and J genes are TRBV20-1 and TRBJ1-1, with no clear D. This CDR3 comprises 16 residues. Germline V gene lookup returns CDR1 DFQATT and CDR2 SNEGSKA (reference sequence). The germline V and J ends were trimmed by 0 bases and 2 bases, with 16 bases remaining between them. The CDR3 DNA is TGCAGTGCTAGAGATCCCCCGGGAGCCGGCAACACTGAAGCTTTCTTT. Protein product: CSARDPPGAGNTEAFF.

This clonotype was detected many times. The rearrangement links TRBV2 to TRBJ1-6, with D possibly TRBD1 on 5 matching bases. V was cut by 6 bases and J by 9 bases, with 12 bases left in between. The CDR3 sequence is 13 residues long. CDR1 SNHLY and CDR2 FYNNEI come from the germline V gene. The CDR3 DNA reads TGTGCCAGCAGGCGGGGGAGAACTTCACCCCTCCACTTT. It yields the protein CASRRGRTSPLHF.

This clonotype was observed a handful of times. The chain has TRBV10-3 and TRBJ2-1; D possibly corresponds to TRBD1 (6 bases). CDR3 length: 12 amino acids. Trimming cost V 4 bases and J 9 bases, with 10 bases left between them. The germline gives CDR1 ENHRY, CDR2 SYGVKD. The CDR3 DNA reads TGTGCCATCAGTGGTACAGGGCGTGAGCAGTTCTTC. Its translation: CAISGTGREQFF.

The chain combines TRBV6-1 with TRBJ1-2, with 8 bases lining up with TRBD1. With V trimmed by 5 bases and J by 1 base, 12 bases remained unmatched. Germline-derived CDR1 and CDR2 are MNHNS and SASEGT. The CDR3 sequence is 17 residues long. The CDR3 reads CASSPLRTGTINYGYTF. The CDR3 nucleotides are TGTGCCAGCAGTCCTCTTCGGACAGGGACCATTAACTATGGCTACACCTTC.

A note on this clonotype: A much larger clone lies a single base off, so this may be a read error. The chain joins TRBV7-9 to TRBJ2-7, with D possibly matching TRBD2 (5 bases). CDR1 and CDR2 (germline): SEHNR, FQNEAQ (reference sequence). The CDR3 is 15 residues long. The V gene lost 5 bases and the J gene lost 3 bases, with 17 bases spanning the gap. CDR3 DNA: TGTGCCAGCAGCAAACCCGGGGTCAGAAGCTACGAGCAGTACTTC. Translated, it gives CASSKPGVRSYEQYF.

With respect to this clonotype: Just one base apart from a much larger clone, this may be a read error. The rearrangement uses TRBV2 and TRBJ1-5, with TRBD1 matching 10 bases. This CDR3 spans 19 amino acids. Per germline, CDR1 SNHLY and CDR2 FYNNEI. This CDR3 is CAGSLDRDRGRLDNQPQHF. The CDR3 coding sequence is TGTGCCGGCAGTTTAGACCGGGACAGGGGAAGATTGGACAATCAGCCCCAGCATTTT.

This clonotype was seen a handful of times. A much more abundant neighbour one base away suggests this may be a read error. The chain is built from TRBV12-3 or TRBV12-4 and TRBJ1-5, with D tentatively TRBD1 (6 bases). V lost 4 bases and J lost 2, with 9 bases in between. The CDR3 is 14 residues long. The chain's CDR3 is CASSSRGRNQPQHF. CDR3 nucleotides: TGTGCCAGCAGTTCCAGGGGCCGCAATCAGCCCCAGCATTTT.

In its sample, this clonotype was seen many times. The rearrangement joins TRBV20-1 to TRBJ1-5, with D perhaps TRBD1 (5 bases). The CDR3 sequence is 14 residues long. The germline gives CDR1 DFQATT, CDR2 SNEGSKA (reference sequence). Trimming cost V 1 base and J 0 bases, with 7 bases left between them. CDR3 protein: CSARGGGSNQPQHF. CDR3 DNA sequence: TGCAGTGCTAGAGGGGGCGGTAGCAATCAGCCCCAGCATTTT.

There are many counts of this clonotype. J is TRBJ2-3 and V is TRBV28, with D maybe TRBD2 (6 bases). The CDR3 loop spans 16 amino acids. Per the germline V gene, CDR1 is MDHEN and CDR2 is SYDVKM. Trimming removed 6 bases from V and 4 bases from J, with 20 bases in between. The CDR3 DNA reads as TGTGCCAGCAGCCCAATCTACGGAAGGAGGGCAGATACGCAGTATTTT. Translating it yields CASSPIYGRRADTQYF.

At least ten counts were recorded for this clonotype. The chain has TRBV7-9 and TRBJ2-3; D is possibly TRBD2 (6 bases). The CDR3 contains 15 residues. V was shortened by 5 bases and J by 2 bases, with 14 bases between the two germline ends. Germline V lookup: CDR1 SEHNR, CDR2 FQNEAQ (reference sequence). The CDR3 DNA sequence: TGTGCCAGCAGCCTATCGTGGACTAACACAGATACGCAGTATTTT. It yields the protein CASSLSWTNTDTQYF.

This clonotype was counted at least ten times. The V gene is TRBV6-2 or TRBV6-3, the J gene TRBJ1-1; 9 bases align to TRBD1. V dropped 4 bases and J dropped 7; count of bases not matched to a gene: 10. This CDR3 spans 15 amino acids. Germline-derived CDR1 and CDR2 are MNHEY and SVGEGT. CDR3 DNA sequence: TGTGCCAGCAGTTCCGCAGGACAGGGGTACGATGAAGCTTTCTTT. Amino acid sequence: CASSSAGQGYDEAFF.

At least ten counts were recorded for this clonotype. The V gene is TRBV6-2 or TRBV6-3, the J gene TRBJ2-1; TRBD2 might be the D (6 bases). CDR3 length: 16 amino acids. The ends were cut back, 0 bases at V and 10 bases at J, with 19 bases in the middle. Germline V gives CDR1 MNHEY, CDR2 SVGEGT. The CDR3: CASSYSSGGPPEEQFF. The CDR3 nucleotides read TGTGCCAGCAGTTACTCTTCCGGGGGTCCCCCGGAGGAGCAGTTCTTC.

Ten or more counts support this clonotype. The CDR3 DNA reads as TGTGCCAGCAGTAAGAAAAGCACTGAAGCTTTCTTT. This codes for CASSKKSTEAFF. The V gene is TRBV2, the J gene TRBJ1-1; D unresolved. Trimming shortened V by 5 bases and J by 4 bases, and 8 bases separated the two germline ends. From germline, CDR1 is SNHLY and CDR2 FYNNEI. CDR3 length equals 12 residues.

This clonotype was picked up many times. The chain recombines TRBV3-1 with TRBJ1-6; 7 nucleotides match TRBD1. The CDR3 loop spans 17 amino acids. With 1 base clipped from V and 9 bases from J, the junction kept 12 bases outside the gene matches. Germline CDR1 LGHDT, CDR2 YNNKEL (reference sequence). CDR3 nucleotides: TGTGCCAGCAGCCAAGGACCGTTTGGGACAGCCGGTTCACCCCTCCACTTT. Translation: CASSQGPFGTAGSPLHF.

V and J are TRBV30 and TRBJ1-5; no clear D gene. Trimming cost V 2 bases and J 6 bases, with 17 bases left between them. The germline V gene encodes CDR1 GTSNPN and CDR2 SVGIG (reference sequence). CDR3 size: 15 residues. The CDR3 sequence: CAWSSGEVVSQPQHF. CDR3 nucleotides: TGTGCCTGGAGTTCTGGGGAGGTGGTCAGTCAGCCCCAGCATTTT. Together with reference TRBV30 and TRBJ1-5, the CDR3 gives the full variable domain: SQTIHQWPATLVQPVGSPLSLECTVEGTSNPNLYWYRQAAGRGLQLLFYSVGIGQISSEVPQNLSASRPQDRQFILSSKKLLLSDSGFYLCAWSSGEVVSQPQHFGDGTRLSIL.

The genes are TRBV5-6 and TRBJ1-2, with 8 bases identical to TRBD1. The CDR3 loop spans 17 amino acids. J was trimmed by 2 bases and V by 6 bases; bases with no gene match: 15. Looked up from germline, CDR1 is SGHDT and CDR2 is YYEEEE. CDR3 amino acids: CASIRRVNGDRNYGYTF. The CDR3 DNA is TGTGCCAGCATCCGGCGGGTGAATGGGGACAGGAACTATGGCTACACCTTC.

The table lists this clonotype with many counts. This chain links TRBV6-1 with TRBJ1-2; 10 bases align to TRBD1. The trim removed 4 bases at V and 5 bases at J, leaving 10 bases unmatched. This CDR3 is built from 16 residues. Germline values: CDR1 MNHNS, CDR2 SASEGT. The CDR3 bases are TGTGCCAGCAGTGTCTCCGGGACAGGGGCATTGTATGGCTACACCTTC. Encoded protein: CASSVSGTGALYGYTF.

This clonotype was detected many times. This chain links TRBV7-9 with TRBJ1-5; maybe TRBD1 (5 bases). Trimming shortened V by 0 bases and J by 4 bases, and 7 bases separated the two germline ends. The CDR3 has 14 residues. CDR1 SEHNR and CDR2 FQNEAQ come from the germline V gene (reference sequence). CDR3 in amino acids: CASSLAGTNQPQHF. Written as DNA, the CDR3 is TGTGCCAGCAGCTTAGCCGGGACGAATCAGCCCCAGCATTTT.

This clonotype was picked up many times. The chain joins TRBV6-1 to TRBJ2-2; 10 nucleotides line up with TRBD1. Germline V gene data show CDR1 as MNHNS and CDR2 as SASEGT. The junction had 11 bases not matched to a gene; V was cut back by 6 bases and J by 7 bases. The CDR3 has 16 residues. The chain's CDR3 is CASRADRGRSDGELFF. The CDR3, as DNA: TGTGCCAGCAGAGCCGACAGGGGGCGATCTGACGGGGAGCTGTTTTTT.

This clonotype has only a few counts. The chain recombines TRBV27 with TRBJ2-7; 8 bases are a match to TRBD1. The CDR3 contains 13 residues. The V gene end was trimmed by 8 bases and the J gene end by 2 bases; junction bases not matched to a gene: 5. Germline-derived CDR1 and CDR2 are MNHEY and SMNVEV (reference sequence). The CDR3 DNA follows: TGTGCCAGCGGGGGGACAGGTACCTACGAGCAGTACTTC. Protein product: CASGGTGTYEQYF.